This note documents a single T cell receptor beta chain sequence. What it binds is not known. A much more abundant neighbour one base away suggests this may be a read error. The final CDR3 position lacks the conserved phenylalanine or tryptophan, pointing to a likely read error. CDR1 and CDR2 from the germline V gene are SGHVS and FNYEAQ. V gave up 5 bases and J gave up 4 bases, with 26 bases separating them. The CDR3 is 18 amino acids. The sorted Tregs were CD4+CD25+CD127-/low cells. Study findings and constraints: Tumor-infiltrating Treg TCR alpha and beta sequences overlapped most with tumor naive CD4+ T cells, then blood naive.

Semi-nested PCR with Nested Universal Primer A followed constant-region reverse priming of full-length variable regions. TCRdb reprocessed the 5' RACE reads via MiXCR and lists one record per CDR3 protein. Here the sample spans 52,000 or so distinct CDR3 sequences, around 20% being singletons. This chain joins TRBV7-6 and TRBJ2-5, with D possibly matching TRBD1 (5 bases). Sequences were obtained from tumor-infiltrating Tregs sorted from the breast tumor. The TCR was taken from a female donor with breast cancer. In nucleotides, the CDR3 is TGTGCCAGCAGCCTATCCCCCCGTTCAGGGTTGATGGCAGAGACCCAGTACTCC. Amino acid sequence: CASSLSPRSGLMAETQYS.